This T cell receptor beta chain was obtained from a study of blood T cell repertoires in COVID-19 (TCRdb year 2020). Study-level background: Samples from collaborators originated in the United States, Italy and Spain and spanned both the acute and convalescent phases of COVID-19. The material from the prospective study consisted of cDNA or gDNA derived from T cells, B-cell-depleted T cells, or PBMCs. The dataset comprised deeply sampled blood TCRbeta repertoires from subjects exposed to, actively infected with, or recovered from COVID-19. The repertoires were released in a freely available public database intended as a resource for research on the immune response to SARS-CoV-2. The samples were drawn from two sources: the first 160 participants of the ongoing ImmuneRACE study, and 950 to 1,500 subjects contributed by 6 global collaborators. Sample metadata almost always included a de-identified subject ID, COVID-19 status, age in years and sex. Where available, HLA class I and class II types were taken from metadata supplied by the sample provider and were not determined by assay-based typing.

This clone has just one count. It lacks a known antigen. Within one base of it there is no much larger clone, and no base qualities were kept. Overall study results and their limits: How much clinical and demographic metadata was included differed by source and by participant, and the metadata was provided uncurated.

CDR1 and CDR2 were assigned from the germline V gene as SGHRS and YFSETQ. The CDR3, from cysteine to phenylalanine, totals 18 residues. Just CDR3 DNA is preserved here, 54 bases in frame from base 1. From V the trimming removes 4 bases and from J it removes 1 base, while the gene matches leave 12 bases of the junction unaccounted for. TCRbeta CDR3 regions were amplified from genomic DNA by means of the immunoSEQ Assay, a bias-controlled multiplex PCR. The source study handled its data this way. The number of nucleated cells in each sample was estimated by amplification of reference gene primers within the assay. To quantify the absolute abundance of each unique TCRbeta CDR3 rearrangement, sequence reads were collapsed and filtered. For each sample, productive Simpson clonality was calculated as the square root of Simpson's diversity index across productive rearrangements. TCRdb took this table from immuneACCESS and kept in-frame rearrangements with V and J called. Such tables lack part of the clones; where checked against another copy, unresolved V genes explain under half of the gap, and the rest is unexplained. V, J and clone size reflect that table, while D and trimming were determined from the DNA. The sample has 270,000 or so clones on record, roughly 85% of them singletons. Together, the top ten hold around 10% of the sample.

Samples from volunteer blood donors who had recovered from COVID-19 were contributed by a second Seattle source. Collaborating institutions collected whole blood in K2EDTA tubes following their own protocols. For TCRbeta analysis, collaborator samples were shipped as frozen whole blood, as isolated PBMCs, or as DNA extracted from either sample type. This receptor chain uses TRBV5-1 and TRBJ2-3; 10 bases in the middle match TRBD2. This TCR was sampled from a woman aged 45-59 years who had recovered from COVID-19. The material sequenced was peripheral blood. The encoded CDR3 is CASSAGTSALLGTDTQYF. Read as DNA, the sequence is TGCGCCAGCAGCGCCGGGACTAGCGCTCTTCTCGGCACAGATACGCAGTATTTT.